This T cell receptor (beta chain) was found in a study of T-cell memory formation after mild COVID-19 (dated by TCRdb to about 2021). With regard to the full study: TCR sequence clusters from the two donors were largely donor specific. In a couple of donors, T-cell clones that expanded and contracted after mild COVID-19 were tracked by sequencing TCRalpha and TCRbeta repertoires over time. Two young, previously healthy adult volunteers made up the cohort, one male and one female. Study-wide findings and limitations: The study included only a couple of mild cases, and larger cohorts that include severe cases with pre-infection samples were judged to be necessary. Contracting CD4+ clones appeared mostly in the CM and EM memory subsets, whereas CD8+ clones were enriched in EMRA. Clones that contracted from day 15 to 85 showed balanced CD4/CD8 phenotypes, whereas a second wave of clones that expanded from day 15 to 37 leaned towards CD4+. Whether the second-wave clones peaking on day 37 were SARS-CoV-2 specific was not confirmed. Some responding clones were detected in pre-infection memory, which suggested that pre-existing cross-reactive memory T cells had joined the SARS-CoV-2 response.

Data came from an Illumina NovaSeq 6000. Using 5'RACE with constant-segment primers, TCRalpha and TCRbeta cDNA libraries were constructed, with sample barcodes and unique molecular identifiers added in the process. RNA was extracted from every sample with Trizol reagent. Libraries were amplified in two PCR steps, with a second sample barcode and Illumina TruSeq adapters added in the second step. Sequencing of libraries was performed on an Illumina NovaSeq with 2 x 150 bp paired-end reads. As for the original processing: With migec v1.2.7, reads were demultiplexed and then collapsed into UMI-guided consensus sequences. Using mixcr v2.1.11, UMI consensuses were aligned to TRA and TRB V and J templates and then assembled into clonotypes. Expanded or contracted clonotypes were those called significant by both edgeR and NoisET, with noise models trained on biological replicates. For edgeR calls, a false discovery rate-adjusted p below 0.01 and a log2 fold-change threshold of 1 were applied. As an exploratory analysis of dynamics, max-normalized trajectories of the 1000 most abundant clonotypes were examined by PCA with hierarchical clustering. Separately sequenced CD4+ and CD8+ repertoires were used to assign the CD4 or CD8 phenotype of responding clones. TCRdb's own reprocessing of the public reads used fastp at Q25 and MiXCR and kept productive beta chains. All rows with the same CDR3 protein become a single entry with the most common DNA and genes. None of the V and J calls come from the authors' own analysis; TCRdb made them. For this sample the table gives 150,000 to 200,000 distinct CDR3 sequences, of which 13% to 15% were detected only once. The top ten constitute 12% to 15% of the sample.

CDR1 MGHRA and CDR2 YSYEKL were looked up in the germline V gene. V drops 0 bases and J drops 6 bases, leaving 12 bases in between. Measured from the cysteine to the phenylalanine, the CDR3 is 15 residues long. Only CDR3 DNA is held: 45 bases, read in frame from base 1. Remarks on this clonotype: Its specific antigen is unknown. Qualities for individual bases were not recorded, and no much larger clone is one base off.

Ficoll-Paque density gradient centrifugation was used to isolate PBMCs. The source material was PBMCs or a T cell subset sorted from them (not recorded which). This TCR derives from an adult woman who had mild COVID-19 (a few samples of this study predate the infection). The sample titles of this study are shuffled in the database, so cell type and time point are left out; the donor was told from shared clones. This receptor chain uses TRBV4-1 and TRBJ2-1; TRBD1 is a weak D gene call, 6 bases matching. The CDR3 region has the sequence CASSQETGGPNEQFF. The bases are TGCGCCAGCAGCCAAGAGACAGGTGGTCCCAATGAGCAGTTCTTC.